These 18 T cell receptor beta chains came from one sample sequenced in a study of response to subunit inactivated influenza vaccine. TCRdb passed the RT-PCR reads through MiXCR, listing each CDR3 protein once. The sample carries 200,000 to 250,000 distinct CDR3 sequences, about 12% recorded once. The sample was non-naive T cells sorted from PBMCs, taken 14 days before vaccination. The source is a man between 50 and 59 years old who received an inactivated influenza vaccine.

This clonotype was detected ten times or more. The gene calls are TRBV12-3 or TRBV12-4 and TRBJ2-2; a possible D gene is TRBD1 (5 bases). Trimming removed 6 bases at V and 4 bases at J, with 12 bases between. The CDR3 extends over 14 amino acids. This CDR3 reads CASRGASGTGELFF. CDR3 sequence (DNA): TGTGCCAGCAGAGGGGCGTCAGGCACCGGGGAGCTGTTTTTT.

The genes are TRBV2 and TRBJ2-7; perhaps TRBD2 as D (5 bases). CDR1 SNHLY and CDR2 FYNNEI come from the germline V gene. The V gene lost 6 bases and the J gene lost 10 bases, with 13 bases spanning the gap. The CDR3 has 11 residues. CDR3 region: CASRELVTQYF. CDR3 in DNA: TGTGCCAGCAGAGAACTAGTCACCCAGTACTTC.

This clonotype was detected only a few times. This chain links TRBV6-1 with TRBJ2-1; 9 nucleotides align to TRBD2. Trimming at V came to 4 bases and at J to 4 bases, leaving 5 bases not matched to a gene. Germline assignment: CDR1 MNHNS and CDR2 SASEGT. The CDR3 is 15 amino acids. CDR3 protein: CASSALAGGYNEQFF. The CDR3 DNA sequence: TGTGCCAGCAGTGCACTAGCGGGTGGTTACAATGAGCAGTTCTTC.

This clonotype was counted ten times or more. The chain couples TRBV7-2 to TRBJ2-3, with TRBD2 matching over 11 bases. V dropped 1 base and J dropped 7; count of bases not matched to a gene: 4. The CDR3 runs 15 residues. The germline CDR1 and CDR2 sequences are SGHTA and FQGNSA. The CDR3 DNA sequence: TGTGCCAGCAGCTTAGATGGGACTAGCGGACATACGCAGTATTTT. Translation: CASSLDGTSGHTQYF.

This clonotype was counted once. The chain joins TRBV7-2 to TRBJ2-1; perhaps TRBD1 as D (5 bases). The V gene lost 5 bases and the J gene lost 5 bases, with 13 bases spanning the gap. From germline, CDR1 is SGHTA and CDR2 FQGNSA. The CDR3 spans 14 residues. The CDR3 nucleotides are TGTGCCAGCAGCCCCCCCCCAGGGAACAATGAGCAGTTCTTC. It encodes CASSPPPGNNEQFF.

This clonotype was observed many times. This chain uses TRBV5-6 with TRBJ2-5; D gene uncertain. This CDR3 has 14 residues. Per the germline V gene, CDR1 is SGHDT and CDR2 is YYEEEE. Trimming took 3 bases from V and 5 from J, leaving 14 bases between them. CDR3 protein: CASSSPGVVETQYF. The CDR3 DNA reads as TGTGCCAGCAGCTCCCCGGGCGTAGTGGAGACCCAGTACTTC.

The sample holds many counts of this clonotype. This chain links TRBV10-2 with TRBJ1-5; TRBD1 is a possible D gene (5 bases). Trimming shortened V by 5 bases and J by 3 bases, and 8 bases separated the two germline ends. This CDR3 is 13 amino acids long. CDR1 is WSHSY and CDR2 is SAAADI in the germline V gene. Here the CDR3 DNA reads TGCGCCAGCAGTCAAGGGGTCAATCAGCCCCAGCATTTT. Residues: CASSQGVNQPQHF.

This chain joins TRBV7-2 and TRBJ1-6, with D maybe TRBD1 (5 bases). CDR3 length equals 16 residues. Germline CDR1 is SGHTA and CDR2 is FQGNSA. Trimming cost V 1 base and J 7 bases, with 14 bases left between them. In nucleotides, the CDR3 is TGTGCCAGCAGCTTAGGGGAGGGGAGGCTAAATTCACCCCTCCACTTT. Translated: CASSLGEGRLNSPLHF.

V usage is TRBV20-1 and J usage is TRBJ2-3; 7 nucleotides match TRBD2. Germline-derived CDR1 and CDR2 are DFQATT and SNEGSKA (reference sequence). V lost 4 bases and J lost 4; bases outside the gene matches: 5. The length of the CDR3 is 13 residues. The CDR3 DNA follows: TGCAGTGCTACAGCGGGGAGTTCAGATACGCAGTATTTT. Residues: CSATAGSSDTQYF.

This clonotype was recorded many times. This sequence joins TRBV2 and TRBJ2-7; D assignment may be TRBD1 or TRBD2 (5 bases each). From germline, CDR1 is SNHLY and CDR2 FYNNEI. The CDR3 loop spans 13 amino acids. V lost 5 bases, J lost 3 bases, and 11 bases lay in between. CDR3 sequence reads: CASSSGRVYEQYF. CDR3 nucleotides: TGTGCCAGCAGTTCGGGACGGGTCTACGAGCAGTACTTC.

This clonotype was observed a handful of times. This chain joins TRBV20-1 and TRBJ2-7, with 11 positions matching TRBD1. CDR3 length: 14 amino acids. Germline lookup yields CDR1 DFQATT and CDR2 SNEGSKA (reference sequence). V gave up 3 bases and J gave up 7 bases; unmatched junction bases: 8. This CDR3 is CSARAGQGAREQYF. The DNA for the CDR3 is TGCAGTGCTAGGGCCGGACAGGGGGCGAGGGAGCAGTACTTC.

The gene calls are TRBV7-9 and TRBJ1-2; D gene unclear. The CDR3 contains 16 residues. Germline V gene lookup returns CDR1 SEHNR and CDR2 FQNEAQ (reference sequence). V was shortened by 3 bases and J by 3 bases, with 17 bases between the two germline ends. CDR3 sequence: CASSFLASLLDYGYTF. Written as DNA, the CDR3 is TGTGCCAGCAGCTTCCTCGCCAGCCTCTTAGACTATGGCTACACCTTC.

This clonotype was recorded at least ten times. CDR3: CASSSALNYGYTF. CDR3 nucleotide sequence: TGTGCCAGCAGCTCCGCATTGAACTATGGCTACACCTTC. The rearrangement links TRBV7-2 to TRBJ1-2; D not certain. Germline CDR1 reads SGHTA; CDR2 reads FQGNSA. The CDR3 loop spans 13 amino acids. Trimming shortened V by 4 bases and J by 2 bases, and 8 bases separated the two germline ends.

The chain uses TRBV28 and TRBJ2-5, with 10 bases lining up with TRBD2. The germline V gene encodes CDR1 MDHEN and CDR2 SYDVKM. The CDR3 has 16 amino acids. The V gene end was trimmed by 6 bases and the J gene end by 5 bases; junction bases not matched to a gene: 12. CDR3 protein: CASRSDLAGARETQYF. CDR3 coding DNA: TGTGCCAGCAGGTCGGACCTAGCGGGAGCAAGGGAGACCCAGTACTTC.

This clonotype was counted many times. The V gene is TRBV20-1, the J gene TRBJ2-7; maybe TRBD2 (6 bases). In germline, CDR1 is DFQATT, CDR2 SNEGSKA (reference sequence). V was shortened by 3 bases and J by 2 bases, with 14 bases between the two germline ends. This CDR3 is built from 14 residues. CDR3 amino acids: CSASPGTGPYEQYF. CDR3 nucleotide sequence: TGCAGTGCTAGTCCCGGGACTGGACCCTACGAGCAGTACTTC.

This clonotype was counted ten times or more. The chain couples TRBV10-3 to TRBJ2-7; perhaps TRBD1 as D (5 bases). Trimming removed 8 bases at V and 1 base at J, with 9 bases between. Germline CDR1 and CDR2: ENHRY and SYGVKD. The CDR3 contains 12 residues. CDR3 sequence reads: CAIGAGSYEQYF. DNA for the CDR3: TGTGCCATCGGGGCAGGGTCCTACGAGCAGTACTTC.

About this clonotype: At one end, the junction sequence differs from germline, possibly due to a read error. V is TRBV5-6 and J is TRBJ2-2; TRBD1 aligns across 8 bases. Germline V gives CDR1 SGHDT, CDR2 YYEEEE. The CDR3 has 15 amino acids. The DNA of the CDR3 is TGTGCCAGCAGTTTGGACAGGGATTACACCGGGGAGCTGTTTTTT. It codes for CASSLDRDYTGELFF.

This clonotype was seen many times. The chain uses TRBV7-9 and TRBJ2-3; no clear D. Germline values: CDR1 SEHNR, CDR2 FQNEAQ (reference sequence). Trimming took off 3 bases at V and 4 bases at J, with 8 bases between the two ends. The CDR3 consists of 13 residues. CDR3: CASSFYPADTQYF. The DNA for the CDR3 is TGTGCCAGCAGCTTTTACCCCGCAGATACGCAGTATTTT.